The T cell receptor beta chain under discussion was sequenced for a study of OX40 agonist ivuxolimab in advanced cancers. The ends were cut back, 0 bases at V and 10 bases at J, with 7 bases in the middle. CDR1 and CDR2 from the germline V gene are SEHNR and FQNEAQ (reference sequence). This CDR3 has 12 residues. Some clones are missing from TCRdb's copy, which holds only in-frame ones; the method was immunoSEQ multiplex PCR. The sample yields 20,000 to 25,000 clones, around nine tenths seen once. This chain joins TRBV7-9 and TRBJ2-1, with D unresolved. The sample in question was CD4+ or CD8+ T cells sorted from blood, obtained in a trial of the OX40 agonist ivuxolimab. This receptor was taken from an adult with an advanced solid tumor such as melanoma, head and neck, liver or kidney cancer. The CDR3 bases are TGTGCCAGCAGCTTAGCGGGAAGAGAGCAGTTCTTC. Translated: CASSLAGREQFF.